These 24 T cell receptor beta chains were all obtained from the same sample, sequenced in a study of cytomegalovirus exposure and HLA in healthy donors listed by TCRdb under 2017. Library preparation was by the immunoSEQ multiplex PCR assay. For the multiplex PCR, a mixture combining 60 forward primers for TCR Vbeta segments and 13 reverse primers for TCR Jbeta segments was used. Sourced from immuneACCESS, this table was stored by TCRdb with only in-frame sequences that have V and J called. A share of the clones is absent; for the studies checked, an unresolved V gene accounts for under half, and the remainder has no known explanation. In this sample the table shows roughly 200,000 clones, 60% to 80% of which occur a single time. Together, the top ten hold roughly 2.3% of the sample. Source material: PBMCs. The receptors come from a man aged 55 to 69 in good health and CMV-seronegative.

About this clone itself: One junction end disagrees with the germline gene, perhaps due to a read error. V is TRBV5-6 and J is TRBJ1-2; D is perhaps TRBD1 (6 bases). Germline values: CDR1 SGHDT, CDR2 YYEEEE. The CDR3 is 12 residues long. The CDR3 sequence: CASSLQGSGYPF. The CDR3 region has the DNA TGTGCCAGCAGCTTACAGGGCTCTGGCTACCCCTTC.

The chain employs TRBV15 and TRBJ2-7; D gene uncertain. The germline V gene has CDR1 LNHNV and CDR2 YYDKDF (reference sequence). Between the trimmed V and J ends, which lost 0 bases and 2 bases, there was a span of 11 bases. The CDR3 contains 15 residues. DNA for the CDR3: TGTGCCACCAGCAGAGAGGCGGCAGTAGCCTACGAGCAGTACTTC. Amino acids: CATSREAAVAYEQYF.

The sample holds a few counts of this clone. The V call is TRBV29-1, the J call TRBJ2-5; 8 nucleotides line up with TRBD1. CDR3 length equals 11 residues. V was clipped by 6 bases and J by 9 bases; unmatched bases: 6. The germline CDR1 and CDR2 sequences are SQVTM and ANQGSEA. CDR3: CSVPTGVAQYF. DNA of the CDR3: TGCAGCGTCCCGACAGGGGTGGCCCAGTACTTC. Full variable domain (missing parts from reference TRBV29-1 and TRBJ2-5): SAVISQKPSRDICQRGTSLTIQCQVDSQVTMMFWYRQQPGQSLTLIATANQGSEATYESGFVIDKFPISRPNLTFSTLTVSNMSPEDSSIYLCSVPTGVAQYFGPGTRLLVL.

V and J are TRBV6-5 and TRBJ2-3; D gene unclear. The length of the CDR3 is 12 residues. Looked up from germline, CDR1 is MNHEY and CDR2 is SVGAGI. V was pared by 6 bases and J by 2 bases, with 6 bases between. The CDR3 nucleotides read TGTGCCAGCAGACTCCCCACAGATACGCAGTATTTT. Its protein is CASRLPTDTQYF.

The V and J genes are TRBV27 and TRBJ1-1; D unclear. Trimming took 1 base from V and 6 from J, leaving 18 bases between them. The germline CDR1 and CDR2 sequences are MNHEY and SMNVEV (reference sequence). This CDR3 has 16 amino acids. CDR3 bases: TGTGCCAGCAGTTTATTCCTTGGGGAGAAACGGGCTGAAGCTTTCTTT. It specifies CASSLFLGEKRAEAFF.

The chain is built from TRBV28 and TRBJ2-1; the D is unclear. Trimming left V 9 bases short and J 7 bases short, with 13 bases between. This CDR3 contains 12 residues. Germline loops: CDR1 MDHEN, CDR2 SYDVKM. The CDR3 DNA is TGTGCCAGTCGAGGAAGCTCAAATGAGCAGTTCTTC. Its protein is CASRGSSNEQFF.

This clone was recorded a few times. CDR3 sequence (DNA): TGTGCCAGCGGCCCTGGACAAGTCTACGAGCAGTACTTC. Translating it yields CASGPGQVYEQYF. This chain joins TRBV2 and TRBJ2-7, with D tentatively TRBD1 (5 bases). V lost 8 bases and J 3 bases, leaving 14 bases between the germline ends. Germline V CDR1 and CDR2: SNHLY, FYNNEI. CDR3 length: 13 residues.

The rearrangement joins TRBV4-3 to TRBJ2-3, with 7 bases that match TRBD2. The CDR3 has 17 amino acids. Germline V gene lookup returns CDR1 LGHNA and CDR2 YSLEER. Germline trimming cut 0 bases from V and 1 base from J; bases unmatched to any gene: 7. The CDR3 loop is CASSQDPTSSGTDTQYF. The DNA of the CDR3 is TGCGCCAGCAGCCAAGACCCGACTAGCAGCGGCACAGATACGCAGTATTTT.

This clone occurred once. The chain links TRBV5-1 to TRBJ2-5; TRBD1 might be the D (6 bases). Per germline, CDR1 SGHRS and CDR2 YFSETQ. Trimming pared 0 bases from V and 4 bases from J, leaving 13 bases between. The CDR3 has 15 amino acids. The DNA of the CDR3 is TGCGCCAGCAGCTTGGCGGGACACACACGAGAGACCCAGTACTTC. The encoded protein is CASSLAGHTRETQYF.

Regarding this clone: The junction and the germline gene differ at one end; a read error may be behind it. The chain joins TRBV7-6 to TRBJ1-3, with 9 nucleotides matching TRBD1. This CDR3 spans 13 amino acids. Germline-derived CDR1 and CDR2 are SGHVS and FNYEAQ. CDR3 bases: TGTGCCGGCAGCTTAGGACAGGGGCACACCATATATTTT. It encodes CAGSLGQGHTIYF.

This chain connects TRBV7-9 to TRBJ2-5, with D perhaps matching TRBD2 (5 bases). CDR3 length equals 14 residues. The germline gives CDR1 SEHNR, CDR2 FQNEAQ (reference sequence). The V end lost 1 base, the J end lost 1 base, and 7 bases lay between the germline ends. The CDR3 region has the DNA TGTGCCAGCAGCTTAGTCGGGGTCCAAGAGACCCAGTACTTC. Its protein is CASSLVGVQETQYF.

This clone was seen once. The V gene is TRBV7-6, the J gene TRBJ1-5, with D possibly matching TRBD1 (5 bases). Germline V CDR1 and CDR2: SGHVS, FNYEAQ. Trimming removed 5 bases at V and 7 bases at J, with 12 bases between. This CDR3 is built from 13 residues. CDR3 in DNA: TGTGCCAGCAGCGCAGGGTTTCGCCAGCCCCAGCATTTT. Its protein product is CASSAGFRQPQHF.

The chain uses TRBV7-9 and TRBJ2-5; 12 bases agree with TRBD2. This CDR3 spans 18 amino acids. Germline CDR1 reads SEHNR; CDR2 reads FQNEAQ (reference sequence). V was pared by 1 base and J by 0 bases, with 6 bases of the junction left unmatched. The CDR3 protein is CASSLGALAGGYQETQYF. CDR3 nucleotide sequence: TGTGCCAGCAGCTTAGGGGCGCTAGCGGGGGGGTACCAAGAGACCCAGTACTTC.

The chain joins TRBV9 to TRBJ2-1; TRBD2 matches at 14 bases. Germline CDR1 is SGDLS and CDR2 is YYNGEE. J gave up 7 bases and V 5 bases, and 8 bases lay outside the gene matches. The CDR3 covers 16 residues. In DNA form, the CDR3 reads TGTGCCAGCAGTCGATCCGGGACTAGCGGGAGTAATGAGCAGTTCTTC. Translated, it gives CASSRSGTSGSNEQFF.

This clone was picked up a small number of times. The gene calls are TRBV27 and TRBJ2-1; 7 bases align to TRBD2. The germline V gene encodes CDR1 MNHEY and CDR2 SMNVEV (reference sequence). This CDR3 comprises 14 residues. With V trimmed by 5 bases and J by 7 bases, 8 bases remained unmatched. CDR3 coding DNA: TGTGCCAGCAGTCCAGCGGGATTATGGAATGAGCAGTTCTTC. Amino acid sequence: CASSPAGLWNEQFF.

This rearrangement joins TRBV28 to TRBJ2-3; 14 bases map to TRBD2. V was clipped by 2 bases and J by 6 bases; unmatched bases: 10. CDR1 is MDHEN, CDR2 SYDVKM, per germline. The CDR3 sequence is 18 residues long. CDR3 sequence: CASSLLPGLAGVWDTQYF. CDR3 DNA: TGTGCCAGCAGTTTACTTCCGGGACTAGCGGGAGTTTGGGATACGCAGTATTTT.

This rearrangement joins TRBV5-6 to TRBJ2-5, with 8 bases fitting TRBD2. The J segment lost 4 bases and the V segment lost 0 bases, leaving 14 bases of the junction unmatched. Germline CDR1 is SGHDT and CDR2 is YYEEEE. The CDR3 loop spans 18 amino acids. In nucleotides, the CDR3 is TGTGCCAGCAGCTTGGCGTCTAGCGGGCTTACCGCCGGAGAGACCCAGTACTTC. The encoded protein is CASSLASSGLTAGETQYF.

This chain joins TRBV5-6 and TRBJ1-1; 8 nucleotides agree with TRBD1. CDR3 length equals 14 residues. Trimming removed 6 bases from V and 1 base from J; junction bases left unmatched: 5. In germline, CDR1 is SGHDT, CDR2 YYEEEE. DNA of the CDR3: TGTGCCAGCACCCGGACAGGGAAGAACACTGAAGCTTTCTTT. Translation: CASTRTGKNTEAFF.

Here the CDR3 reads CASSIFAGDNEQFF. CDR3 coding DNA: TGTGCCAGTAGTATCTTTGCGGGGGACAATGAGCAGTTCTTC. This sequence joins TRBV19 and TRBJ2-1; 7 positions agree with TRBD2. The CDR3 loop spans 14 amino acids. Per the germline V gene, CDR1 is LNHDA and CDR2 is SQIVND (reference sequence). J lost 5 bases, V lost 3 bases, and 4 bases had no gene match.

The J gene is TRBJ2-5, the V gene TRBV7-2; TRBD2 is a possible D gene (6 bases). Germline V lookup: CDR1 SGHTA, CDR2 FQGNSA. Trimming shortened V by 0 bases and J by 7 bases, and 21 bases separated the two germline ends. The CDR3 loop spans 17 amino acids. CDR3: CASSLALGSGGPGTQYF. The CDR3 nucleotides read TGTGCCAGCAGCTTAGCGCTTGGTAGCGGAGGTCCGGGGACCCAGTACTTC.

The rearrangement joins TRBV25-1 to TRBJ2-4, with D maybe TRBD2 (5 bases). Germline values: CDR1 MGHDK, CDR2 SYGVNS. V gave up 6 bases and J gave up 8 bases, with 17 bases separating them. This CDR3 is built from 14 residues. For the CDR3, the DNA is TGTGCCAGCAGCCCCTTTTCGGGAATGGACATTCAGTACTTC. This codes for CASSPFSGMDIQYF. Full variable domain (rest looked up from reference TRBV25-1 and TRBJ2-4): EADIYQTPRYLVIGTGKKITLECSQTMGHDKMYWYQQDPGMELHLIHYSYGVNSTEKGDLSSESTVSRIRTEHFPLTLESARPSHTSQYLCASSPFSGMDIQYFGAGTRLSVL.

This chain joins TRBV10-3 and TRBJ2-1; 7 positions agree with TRBD2. The CDR3 extends over 15 amino acids. Germline CDR1 and CDR2: ENHRY and SYGVKD. J lost 0 bases, V lost 3 bases, and 2 bases had no gene match. Here the CDR3 reads CAISEGGSSYNEQFF. CDR3 in DNA: TGTGCCATCAGTGAAGGCGGGAGCTCCTACAATGAGCAGTTCTTC.

The chain is built from TRBV7-9 and TRBJ2-7, with D perhaps matching TRBD1 (5 bases). This CDR3 contains 15 residues. From germline, CDR1 is SEHNR and CDR2 FQNEAQ (reference sequence). V gave up 4 bases and J gave up 2 bases, with 15 bases separating them. The CDR3 protein is CASSSKDTEAYEQYF. In nucleotides, the CDR3 is TGTGCCAGCAGCTCAAAGGACACGGAAGCCTACGAGCAGTACTTC. Full variable domain (missing parts from reference TRBV7-9 and TRBJ2-7): DTGVSQNPRHKITKRGQNVTFRCDPISEHNRLYWYRQTLGQGPEFLTYFQNEAQLEKSRLLSDRFSAERPKGSFSTLEIQRTEQGDSAMYLCASSSKDTEAYEQYFGPGTRLTVT.

The chain is built from TRBV27 and TRBJ2-3; the match to TRBD2 covers 12 bases. Germline CDR1 MNHEY, CDR2 SMNVEV (reference sequence). V gave up 10 bases and J gave up 6 bases; unmatched junction bases: 11. This CDR3 region has 15 residues. The CDR3 region is CAKRTSGAAKDTQYF. The CDR3 nucleotides read TGTGCCAAAAGGACTAGCGGGGCCGCGAAGGATACGCAGTATTTT.